This T cell receptor beta chain was captured by sequencing in a study of T cells in Graves' hyperthyroidism and ophthalmopathy. Across the whole study: At the time of initial diagnosis and before any treatment, peripheral blood was collected.

Template material for amplifying TCR beta CDR3 regions consisted of RNA transcripts. During a first-round RT-PCR of the TCR CDR3, the HTBI primer set was used. MiXCR, applied by TCRdb to the multiplex PCR reads, yields one record per CDR3 protein. The sample holds more than 450,000 distinct CDR3 sequences, about 20% seen once. V lost 6 bases, J lost 2 bases, and 13 bases lay in between. CDR1 and CDR2 from the germline V gene are KGHSH and LQKENI. There are 14 residues in the CDR3. This clonotype was detected many times. The chain employs TRBV18 and TRBJ2-5; D may correspond to TRBD1 or TRBD2 (6 bases each). Specimen: blood. The clonotype comes from a man aged 35-49 years with Graves' ophthalmopathy. Here the CDR3 DNA reads TGTGCCAGCTCCCGCGGAGGGGGGCAAGAGACCCAGTACTTC. This codes for CASSRGGGQETQYF.